This T cell receptor beta chain was sequenced for a study of cytomegalovirus exposure and HLA in healthy donors. Study information: Tens of millions of unique TCR sequences came from HLA-typed donors in an early release.

Researchers ran the PCR with 60 Vbeta and 13 Jbeta primers. The protocol was immunoSEQ multiplex PCR, while the TCRdb copy is restricted to in-frame clones and leaves out a portion. The sample holds 150,000 to 200,000 clones, around three quarters seen once. V dropped 0 bases and J dropped 0 bases, with 5 bases sitting between them. Germline V gene lookup returns CDR1 MNHNY and CDR2 SVGAGI (reference sequence). The CDR3 length is 15 residues. Sequencing was performed on PBMCs. The chain recombines TRBV6-6 with TRBJ1-4, with D uncertain. The sequence was obtained from a middle-aged man in good health and CMV-seropositive. CDR3 amino acids: CASSYSEPTNEKLFF. CDR3 coding DNA: TGTGCCAGCAGTTACTCGGAGCCAACTAATGAAAAACTGTTTTTT.